These 8 T cell receptor beta chains were all obtained from the same sample, sequenced in a study of T cell changes during pregnancy in multiple sclerosis. Method: immunoSEQ multiplex PCR; TCRdb's copy keeps in-frame clones and lacks some. Among roughly 50,000 clones listed, more than 85% were seen once. Specimen: peripheral blood, collected after pregnancy. The receptors shown here come from a female donor in good health, enrolled as a control in a pregnancy study.

This chain links TRBV7-9 with TRBJ1-6, with TRBD1 matching 11 bases. Unmatched junction bases numbered 4, after V lost 8 bases and J lost 10 bases. Germline CDR1 reads SEHNR; CDR2 reads FQNEAQ (reference sequence). CDR3 length: 13 residues. The CDR3 sequence is CASGQGAGSPLHF. The CDR3 DNA is TGTGCCAGCGGACAGGGGGCTGGGTCACCCCTCCACTTT.

This rearrangement joins TRBV9 to TRBJ2-1, with 7 bases identical to TRBD1. CDR1 is SGDLS, CDR2 YYNGEE, per germline. The CDR3 runs 15 residues. The J segment lost 0 bases and the V segment lost 3 bases, leaving 3 bases of the junction unmatched. The CDR3 DNA reads as TGTGCCAGCAGCGGACAGGGACGCTCCTACAATGAGCAGTTCTTC. Translating it yields CASSGQGRSYNEQFF.

The chain joins TRBV7-9 to TRBJ2-7; 10 bases are shared with TRBD1. Losses at the gene ends were 1 base for V and 4 bases for J; bases not matched to a gene: 4. The CDR3 consists of 15 residues. CDR1 is SEHNR, CDR2 FQNEAQ, per germline (reference sequence). The CDR3 DNA reads TGTGCCAGCAGCTTAGAGACAGGGGGCCGGTACGAGCAGTACTTC. This gives the protein CASSLETGGRYEQYF.

The chain combines TRBV18 with TRBJ2-3; TRBD2 matches at 7 bases. The germline V gene has CDR1 KGHSH and CDR2 LQKENI. V lost 1 base and J lost 0; bases outside the gene matches: 1. This CDR3 is built from 15 residues. CDR3 nucleotide sequence: TGTGCCAGCTCACCACGGCGGGGGAGCACAGATACGCAGTATTTT. Translation: CASSPRRGSTDTQYF.

The chain has TRBV9 and TRBJ2-2; 7 bases line up with TRBD1. The CDR3 spans 16 residues. CDR1 SGDLS and CDR2 YYNGEE come from the germline V gene. V lost 6 bases to trimming and J lost 0 bases; unmatched junction nucleotides: 8. The CDR3 here is CASTIRGTANTGELFF. The DNA for the CDR3 is TGTGCCAGCACCATTAGAGGGACAGCGAACACCGGGGAGCTGTTTTTT.

The rearrangement uses TRBV7-2 and TRBJ1-2; D not certain. This CDR3 comprises 13 residues. CDR1 and CDR2 from the germline V gene are SGHTA and FQGNSA. V was cut by 7 bases and J by 8 bases, with 17 bases left in between. The CDR3 region has the DNA TGTGCCAGCACCGGTTCTATGCTCTTGGGCTACACCTTC. Translated, it gives CASTGSMLLGYTF.

The chain recombines TRBV6-1 with TRBJ2-2, with TRBD1 identical over 7 bases. J gave up 6 bases and V 6 bases, and 10 bases lay outside the gene matches. The CDR3 is 15 amino acids. Germline V gives CDR1 MNHNS, CDR2 SASEGT. The CDR3 is CASSKQGSWPGELFF. CDR3 DNA: TGTGCCAGCAGCAAACAGGGGTCGTGGCCCGGGGAGCTGTTTTTT.

This clone was counted a single time. This chain uses TRBV7-2 with TRBJ1-1, with D hard to call. V was shortened by 1 base and J by 3 bases, with 6 bases between the two germline ends. The CDR3 contains 13 residues. Germline V gene data show CDR1 as SGHTA and CDR2 as FQGNSA. Here the CDR3 DNA reads TGTGCCAGCAGCTTAGGGCAGTACACTGAAGCTTTCTTT. This codes for CASSLGQYTEAFF. Variable domain in full (rest from reference TRBV7-2 and TRBJ1-1): GAGVSQSPSNKVTEKGKDVELRCDPISGHTALYWYRQSLGQGLEFLIYFQGNSAPDKSGLPSDRFSAERTGGSVSTLTIQRTQQEDSAVYLCASSLGQYTEAFFGQGTRLTVV.